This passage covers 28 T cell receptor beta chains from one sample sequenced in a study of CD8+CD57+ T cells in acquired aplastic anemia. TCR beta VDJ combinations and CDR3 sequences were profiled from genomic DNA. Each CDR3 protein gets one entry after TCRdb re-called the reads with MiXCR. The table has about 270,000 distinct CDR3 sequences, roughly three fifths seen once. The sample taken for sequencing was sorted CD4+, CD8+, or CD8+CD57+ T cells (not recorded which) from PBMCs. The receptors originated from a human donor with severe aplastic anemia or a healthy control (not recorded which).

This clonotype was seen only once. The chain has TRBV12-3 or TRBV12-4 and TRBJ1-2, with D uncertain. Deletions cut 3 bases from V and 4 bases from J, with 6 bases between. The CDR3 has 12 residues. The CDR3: CASSLQFYGYTF. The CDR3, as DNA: TGTGCCAGCAGTTTGCAGTTCTATGGCTACACCTTC.

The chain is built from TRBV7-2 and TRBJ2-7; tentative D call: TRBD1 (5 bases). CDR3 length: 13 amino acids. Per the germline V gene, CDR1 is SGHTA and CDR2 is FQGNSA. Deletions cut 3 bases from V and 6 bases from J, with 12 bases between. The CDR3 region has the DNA TGTGCCAGCAGCTTCGGGCAGGGTCGCGAGCAGTACTTC. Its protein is CASSFGQGREQYF.

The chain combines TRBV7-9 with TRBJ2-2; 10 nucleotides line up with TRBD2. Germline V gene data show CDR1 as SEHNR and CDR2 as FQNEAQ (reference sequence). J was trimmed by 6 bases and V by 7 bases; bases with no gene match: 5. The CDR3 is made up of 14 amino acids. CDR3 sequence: CASILAGAAGELFF. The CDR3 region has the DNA TGTGCCAGCATCCTAGCGGGGGCGGCCGGGGAGCTGTTTTTT.

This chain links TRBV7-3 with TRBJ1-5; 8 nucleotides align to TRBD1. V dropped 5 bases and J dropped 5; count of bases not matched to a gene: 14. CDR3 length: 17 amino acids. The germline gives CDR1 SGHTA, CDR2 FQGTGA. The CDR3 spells CASSELRQGAHDQPQHF. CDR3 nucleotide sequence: TGTGCCAGCAGCGAGCTGCGTCAGGGGGCCCACGATCAGCCCCAGCATTTT.

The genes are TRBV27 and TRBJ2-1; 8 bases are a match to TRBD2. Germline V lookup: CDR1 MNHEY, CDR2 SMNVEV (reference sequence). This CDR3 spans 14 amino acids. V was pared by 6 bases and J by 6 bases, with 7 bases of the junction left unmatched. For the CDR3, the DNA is TGTGCCAGCAGCCCCGGGACTAGGCTCAATGAGCAGTTCTTC. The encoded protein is CASSPGTRLNEQFF.

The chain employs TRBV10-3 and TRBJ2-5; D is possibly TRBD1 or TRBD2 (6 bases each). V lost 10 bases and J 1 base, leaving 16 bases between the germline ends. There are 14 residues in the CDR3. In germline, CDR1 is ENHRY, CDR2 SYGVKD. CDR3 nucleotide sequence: TGTGCCAGCAGGGGACGGGGGCCCCAAGAGACCCAGTACTTC. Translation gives CASRGRGPQETQYF.

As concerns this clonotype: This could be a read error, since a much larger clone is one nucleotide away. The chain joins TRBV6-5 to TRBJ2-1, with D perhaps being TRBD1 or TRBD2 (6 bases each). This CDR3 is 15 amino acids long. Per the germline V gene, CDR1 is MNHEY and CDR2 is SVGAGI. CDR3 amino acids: CASSFRGPLNNGQFF. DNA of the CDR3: TGTGCCAGCAGTTTCCGGGGGCCGTTAAACAATGGGCAGTTCTTC.

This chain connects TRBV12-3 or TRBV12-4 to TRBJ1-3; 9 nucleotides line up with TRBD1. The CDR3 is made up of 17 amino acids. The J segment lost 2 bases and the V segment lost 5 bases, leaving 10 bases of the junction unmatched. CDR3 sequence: CASSDPGQGIAGNTIYF. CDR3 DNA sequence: TGTGCCAGCAGTGACCCGGGACAGGGAATAGCTGGAAACACCATATATTTT.

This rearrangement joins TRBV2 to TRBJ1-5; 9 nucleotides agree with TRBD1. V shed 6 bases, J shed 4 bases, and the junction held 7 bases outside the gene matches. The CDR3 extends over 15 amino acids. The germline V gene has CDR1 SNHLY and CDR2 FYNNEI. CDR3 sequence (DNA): TGTGCCAGCAGCACCGGGACAGGGTCTAATCAGCCCCAGCATTTT. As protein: CASSTGTGSNQPQHF.

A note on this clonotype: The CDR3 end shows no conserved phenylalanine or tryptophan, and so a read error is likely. CDR3 residues: CASTSSGRDTEAFL. The CDR3 bases are TGTGCCAGCACCTCCTCAGGGCGGGACACTGAAGCTTTCTTA. V usage is TRBV7-4 and J usage is TRBJ1-1; weak D call: TRBD1 (5 bases). The germline CDR1 and CDR2 sequences are SGHVT and SQSDAQ. The V end was cut by 7 bases, the J end by 3 bases, with 15 bases between. The CDR3 sequence is 14 residues long.

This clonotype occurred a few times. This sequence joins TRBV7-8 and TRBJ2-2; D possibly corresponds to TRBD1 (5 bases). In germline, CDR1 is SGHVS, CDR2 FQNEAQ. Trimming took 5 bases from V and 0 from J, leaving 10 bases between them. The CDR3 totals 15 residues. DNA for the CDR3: TGTGCCAGCAGCACAGGACATCCGAACACCGGGGAGCTGTTTTTT. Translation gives CASSTGHPNTGELFF. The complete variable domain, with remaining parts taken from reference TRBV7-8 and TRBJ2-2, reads GAGVSQSPRYKVAKRGQDVALRCDPISGHVSLFWYQQALGQGPEFLTYFQNEAQLDKSGLPSDRFFAERPEGSVSTLKIQRTQQEDSAVYLCASSTGHPNTGELFFGEGSRLTVL.

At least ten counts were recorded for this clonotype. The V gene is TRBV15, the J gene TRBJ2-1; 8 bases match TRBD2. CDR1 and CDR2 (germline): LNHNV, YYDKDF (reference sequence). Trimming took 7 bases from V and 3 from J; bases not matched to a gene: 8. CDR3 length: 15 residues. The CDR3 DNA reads TGTGCCACCACCCCGGGGGGGGGGCTCTACAATGAGCAGTTCTTC. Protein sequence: CATTPGGGLYNEQFF.

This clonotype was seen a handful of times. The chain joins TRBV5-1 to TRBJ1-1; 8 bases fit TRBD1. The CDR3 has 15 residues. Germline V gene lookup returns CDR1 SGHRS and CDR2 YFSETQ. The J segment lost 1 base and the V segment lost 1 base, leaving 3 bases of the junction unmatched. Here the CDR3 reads CASSLTGTGNTEAFF. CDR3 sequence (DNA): TGCGCCAGCAGCTTGACGGGGACAGGGAACACTGAAGCTTTCTTT.

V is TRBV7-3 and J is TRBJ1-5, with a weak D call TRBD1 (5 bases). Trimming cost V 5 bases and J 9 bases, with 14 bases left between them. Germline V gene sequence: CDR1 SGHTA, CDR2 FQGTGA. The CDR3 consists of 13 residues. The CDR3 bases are TGTGCCAGCAGCGCCGGGACGAATGGGCCCCAGCATTTT. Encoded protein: CASSAGTNGPQHF.

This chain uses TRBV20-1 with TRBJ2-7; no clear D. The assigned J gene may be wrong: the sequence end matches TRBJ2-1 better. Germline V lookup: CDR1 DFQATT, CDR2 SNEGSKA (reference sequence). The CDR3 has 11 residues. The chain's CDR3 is CSARTYNEQFF. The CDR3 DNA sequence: TGCAGTGCTAGGACTTACAATGAGCAGTTCTTC.

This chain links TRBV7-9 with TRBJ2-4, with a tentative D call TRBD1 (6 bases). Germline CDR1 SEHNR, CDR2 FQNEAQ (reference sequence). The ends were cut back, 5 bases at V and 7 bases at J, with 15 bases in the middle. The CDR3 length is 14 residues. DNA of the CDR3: TGTGCCAGCAGCCCAACAGGGTCCACCAACATTCAGTACTTC. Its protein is CASSPTGSTNIQYF. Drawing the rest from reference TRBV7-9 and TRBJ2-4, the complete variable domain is DTGVSQNPRHKITKRGQNVTFRCDPISEHNRLYWYRQTLGQGPEFLTYFQNEAQLEKSRLLSDRFSAERPKGSFSTLEIQRTEQGDSAMYLCASSPTGSTNIQYFGAGTRLSVL.

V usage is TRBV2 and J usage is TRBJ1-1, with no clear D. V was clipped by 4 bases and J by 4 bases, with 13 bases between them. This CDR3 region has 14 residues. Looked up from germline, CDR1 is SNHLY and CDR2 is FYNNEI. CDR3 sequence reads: CASSGRGRGTEAFF. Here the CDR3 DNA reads TGTGCCAGCAGTGGCCGGGGTCGGGGCACTGAAGCTTTCTTT.

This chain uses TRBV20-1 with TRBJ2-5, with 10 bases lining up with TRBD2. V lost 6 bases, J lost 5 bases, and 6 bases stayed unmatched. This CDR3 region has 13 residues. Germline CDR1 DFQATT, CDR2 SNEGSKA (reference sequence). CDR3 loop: CSAPSGGEETQYF. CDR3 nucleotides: TGCAGTGCCCCTAGCGGGGGCGAGGAGACCCAGTACTTC.

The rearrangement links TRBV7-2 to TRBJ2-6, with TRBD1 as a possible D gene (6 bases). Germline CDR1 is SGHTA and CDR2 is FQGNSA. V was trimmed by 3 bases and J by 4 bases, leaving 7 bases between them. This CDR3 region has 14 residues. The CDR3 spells CASSFGTGANVLTF. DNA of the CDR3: TGTGCCAGCAGCTTCGGGACAGGGGCCAACGTCCTGACTTTC.

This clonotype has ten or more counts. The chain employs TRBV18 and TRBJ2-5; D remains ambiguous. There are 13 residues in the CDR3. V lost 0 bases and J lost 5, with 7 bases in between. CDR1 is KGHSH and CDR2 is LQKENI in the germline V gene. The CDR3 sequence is CASSPPTLETQYF. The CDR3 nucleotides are TGTGCCAGCTCACCACCGACATTGGAGACCCAGTACTTC.

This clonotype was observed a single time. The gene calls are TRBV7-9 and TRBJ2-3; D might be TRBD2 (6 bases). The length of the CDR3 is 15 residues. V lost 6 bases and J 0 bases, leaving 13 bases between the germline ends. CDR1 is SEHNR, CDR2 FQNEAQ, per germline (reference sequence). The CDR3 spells CASSLPSGSTDTQYF. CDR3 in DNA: TGTGCCAGCAGTCTTCCGAGCGGGAGCACAGATACGCAGTATTTT.

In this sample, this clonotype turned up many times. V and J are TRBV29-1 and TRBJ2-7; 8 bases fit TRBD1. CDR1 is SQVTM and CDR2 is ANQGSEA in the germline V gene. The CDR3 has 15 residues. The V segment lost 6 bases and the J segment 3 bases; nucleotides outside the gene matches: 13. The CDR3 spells CSVGAGRGQLYEQYF. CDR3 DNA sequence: TGCAGCGTGGGGGCGGGCAGGGGGCAACTCTACGAGCAGTACTTC.

The CDR3 sequence is CASSHEQVLNYGYTF. As DNA, the CDR3 is TGTGCCAGCAGCCACGAACAGGTACTTAACTATGGCTACACCTTC. The J gene is TRBJ1-2, the V gene TRBV7-9; possibly TRBD1 for D (5 bases). V was trimmed by 5 bases and J by 1 base, leaving 14 bases between them. Germline V gene lookup returns CDR1 SEHNR and CDR2 FQNEAQ (reference sequence). The CDR3 consists of 15 residues.

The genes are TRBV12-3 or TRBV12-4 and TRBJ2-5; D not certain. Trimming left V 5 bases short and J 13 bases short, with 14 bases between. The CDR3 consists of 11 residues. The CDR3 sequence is CASSLLEELYF. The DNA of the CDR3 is TGTGCCAGCAGTCTGCTAGAGGAACTGTACTTC.

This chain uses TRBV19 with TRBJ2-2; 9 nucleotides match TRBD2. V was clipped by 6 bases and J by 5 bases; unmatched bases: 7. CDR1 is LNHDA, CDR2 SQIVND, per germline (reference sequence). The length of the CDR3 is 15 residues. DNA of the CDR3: TGTGCCAGTAGGCCGGGACTAGCATTTACCGGGGAGCTGTTTTTT. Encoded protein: CASRPGLAFTGELFF. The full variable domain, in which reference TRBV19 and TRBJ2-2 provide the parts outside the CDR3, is DGGITQSPKYLFRKEGQNVTLSCEQNLNHDAMYWYRQDPGQGLRLIYYSQIVNDFQKGDIAEGYSVSREKKESFPLTVTSAQKNPTAFYLCASRPGLAFTGELFFGEGSRLTVL.

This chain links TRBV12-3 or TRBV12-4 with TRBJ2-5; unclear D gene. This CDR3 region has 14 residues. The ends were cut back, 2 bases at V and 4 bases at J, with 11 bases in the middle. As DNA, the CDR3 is TGTGCCAGCAGTTTACCCCTTACGACAGAGACCCAGTACTTC. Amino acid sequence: CASSLPLTTETQYF.

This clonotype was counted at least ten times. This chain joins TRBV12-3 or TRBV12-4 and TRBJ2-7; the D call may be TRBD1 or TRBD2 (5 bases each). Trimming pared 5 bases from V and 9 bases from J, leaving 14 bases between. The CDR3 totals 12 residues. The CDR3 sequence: CASSHGPGAQYF. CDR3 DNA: TGTGCCAGCAGTCACGGACCCGGGGCGCAGTACTTC.

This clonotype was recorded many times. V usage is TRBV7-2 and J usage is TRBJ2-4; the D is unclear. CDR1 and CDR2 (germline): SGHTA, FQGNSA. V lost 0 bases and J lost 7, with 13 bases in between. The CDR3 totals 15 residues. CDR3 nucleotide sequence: TGTGCCAGCAGCTTAGCCACAGCATATGTGAACATTCAGTACTTC. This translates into CASSLATAYVNIQYF.